The 30 T cell receptor beta chains listed next were all sequenced from one sample in a study of control samples from healthy donors and cancer patients. The assay was immunoSEQ multiplex PCR, and TCRdb's table has in-frame clones only and misses some. Here the sample spans about 180,000 clones, roughly nine tenths being singletons. Input material: blood. The origin of the receptors is a man under 40 in good health.

The genes are TRBV7-2 and TRBJ2-1; D possibly corresponds to TRBD2 (6 bases). The germline CDR1 and CDR2 sequences are SGHTA and FQGNSA. V shed 7 bases and J shed 5 bases, with 24 bases lying between them. This CDR3 region has 17 residues. CDR3 coding DNA: TGTGCCAGCACCCACCGGTCCGTCCGGGGGAATGACAATGAGCAGTTCTTC. This codes for CASTHRSVRGNDNEQFF.

The chain recombines TRBV4-1 with TRBJ2-1; 7 bases agree with TRBD1. The germline V gene encodes CDR1 MGHRA and CDR2 YSYEKL. V dropped 4 bases and J dropped 5; count of bases not matched to a gene: 5. The length of the CDR3 is 14 residues. The DNA for the CDR3 is TGCGCCAGCAGCCTTTTTACAGGGGACAATGAGCAGTTCTTC. It specifies CASSLFTGDNEQFF.

The rearrangement uses TRBV27 and TRBJ2-7, with 7 bases fitting TRBD2. The CDR3 consists of 15 residues. Germline assignment: CDR1 MNHEY and CDR2 SMNVEV (reference sequence). J was trimmed by 0 bases and V by 4 bases; bases with no gene match: 6. For the CDR3, the DNA is TGTGCCAGCAGTTCAGCTGGACTAGGCTCCTACGAGCAGTACTTC. Protein: CASSSAGLGSYEQYF.

The rearrangement links TRBV24-1 to TRBJ2-5; D unclear. From germline, CDR1 is KGHDR and CDR2 SFDVKD. V shed 4 bases and J shed 3 bases, with 11 bases lying between them. This CDR3 has 14 residues. The CDR3 bases are TGTGCCACCAGTGACATGGACGCCGAAGAGACCCAGTACTTC. Protein product: CATSDMDAEETQYF.

The chain combines TRBV9 with TRBJ2-3, with D perhaps matching TRBD2 (6 bases). With 0 bases removed from V and 6 bases from J, the gap between germline ends came to 20 bases. Germline V gene sequence: CDR1 SGDLS, CDR2 YYNGEE. The CDR3 is 17 residues long. The CDR3 region has the DNA TGTGCCAGCAGCGTAGCTGGGGCCCTAGCGTCGGTGGATACGCAGTATTTT. Its protein is CASSVAGALASVDTQYF.

The chain is built from TRBV2 and TRBJ1-1; a possible D gene is TRBD1 (5 bases). The CDR3 extends over 13 amino acids. The V gene's germline CDR1 is SNHLY and CDR2 FYNNEI. The ends were cut back, 7 bases at V and 1 base at J, with 10 bases in the middle. DNA for the CDR3: TGTGCCAGCAATGCGGACACGAACACTGAAGCTTTCTTT. Its protein product is CASNADTNTEAFF.

This chain links TRBV30 with TRBJ1-4, with D possibly matching TRBD1 (5 bases). V lost 6 bases and J lost 7, with 15 bases in between. This CDR3 is 13 amino acids long. Germline V gene lookup returns CDR1 GTSNPN and CDR2 SVGIG (reference sequence). CDR3 coding DNA: TGTGCCTGTTCGGGACTGAGGGGTGAAAAACTGTTTTTT. It translates to CACSGLRGEKLFF.

The chain employs TRBV4-1 and TRBJ1-1; perhaps TRBD1 as D (6 bases). This CDR3 contains 15 residues. Trimming shortened V by 1 base and J by 3 bases, and 12 bases separated the two germline ends. Per the germline V gene, CDR1 is MGHRA and CDR2 is YSYEKL. The CDR3 reads CASSQGDTEDTEAFF. The CDR3 DNA sequence: TGCGCCAGCAGCCAAGGGGACACAGAGGACACTGAAGCTTTCTTT.

This rearrangement joins TRBV9 to TRBJ1-3; 10 bases are a match to TRBD1. The CDR3 is made up of 15 amino acids. J lost 4 bases, V lost 3 bases, and 4 bases had no gene match. Germline CDR1 and CDR2: SGDLS and YYNGEE. The CDR3 DNA sequence: TGTGCCAGCAGCGCAGACAGGGGGCCCGGAAACACCATATATTTT. Its protein is CASSADRGPGNTIYF.

The chain combines TRBV6-5 with TRBJ2-3, with D perhaps assigned TRBD1 or TRBD2 (5 bases each). CDR3 length: 16 residues. V was cut by 2 bases and J by 5 bases, with 17 bases left in between. The germline gives CDR1 MNHEY, CDR2 SVGAGI. The CDR3 here is CASSYSGGRGVDTQYF. The CDR3 DNA follows: TGTGCCAGCAGTTACAGCGGCGGTAGGGGTGTAGATACGCAGTATTTT.

This rearrangement joins TRBV9 to TRBJ2-1, with D possibly called TRBD1 or TRBD2 (5 bases each). The CDR3 sequence is 16 residues long. Trimming left V 3 bases short and J 4 bases short, with 17 bases between. The V gene's germline CDR1 is SGDLS and CDR2 YYNGEE. The CDR3 loop reads CASSAGPVGSYNEQFF. CDR3 in DNA: TGTGCCAGCAGCGCGGGACCCGTGGGGTCATACAATGAGCAGTTCTTC.

The chain links TRBV7-2 to TRBJ2-3; TRBD1 or TRBD2 may be the D gene (5 bases each). Germline CDR1 SGHTA, CDR2 FQGNSA. V was shortened by 5 bases and J by 2 bases, with 14 bases between the two germline ends. CDR3 size: 15 residues. The CDR3 DNA reads TGTGCCAGCAGCCCCCCCGGGACCCACACAGATACGCAGTATTTT. The encoded protein is CASSPPGTHTDTQYF.

V and J are TRBV19 and TRBJ1-2; a weak D match, TRBD1 (5 bases). The CDR3 contains 11 residues. Trimming removed 8 bases at V and 8 bases at J, with 12 bases between. The V gene's germline CDR1 is LNHDA and CDR2 SQIVND (reference sequence). Written as DNA, the CDR3 is TGTGCCAGTCTAGAGGGGACGGGCTACACCTTC. It encodes CASLEGTGYTF.

The DNA of the CDR3 is TGCGCCAGCAGCCAAGGCGGGGGGGATTACTATGGCTACACCTTC. Translation gives CASSQGGGDYYGYTF. The genes are TRBV4-1 and TRBJ1-2; maybe TRBD1 (5 bases). V was pared by 1 base and J by 3 bases, with 12 bases between. CDR1 is MGHRA and CDR2 is YSYEKL in the germline V gene. This CDR3 is built from 15 residues.

The chain links TRBV7-2 to TRBJ2-3; a possible D gene is TRBD2 (6 bases). This CDR3 is built from 15 residues. Germline V lookup: CDR1 SGHTA, CDR2 FQGNSA. The V end lost 4 bases, the J end lost 4 bases, and 15 bases lay between the germline ends. CDR3 DNA sequence: TGTGCCAGCAGCTCGCGGCGGGGCTTCTCAGATACGCAGTATTTT. Translation gives CASSSRRGFSDTQYF. Based on the CDR3 plus reference TRBV7-2 and TRBJ2-3, the full variable domain is GAGVSQSPSNKVTEKGKDVELRCDPISGHTALYWYRQSLGQGLEFLIYFQGNSAPDKSGLPSDRFSAERTGGSVSTLTIQRTQQEDSAVYLCASSSRRGFSDTQYFGPGTRLTVL.

The gene calls are TRBV29-1 and TRBJ1-2; 9 positions match TRBD1. The germline V gene has CDR1 SQVTM and CDR2 ANQGSEA. The CDR3 consists of 13 residues. V lost 7 bases to trimming and J lost 4 bases; unmatched junction nucleotides: 7. Here the CDR3 reads CSAQRGQGYGYTF. The CDR3 region has the DNA TGCAGCGCCCAGCGGGGACAGGGCTATGGCTACACCTTC.

Here the CDR3 reads CASSLSLLAGVNEQFF. In DNA, the CDR3 is TGTGCCAGCAGCTTAAGTTTACTAGCGGGAGTCAATGAGCAGTTCTTC. The chain combines TRBV7-2 with TRBJ2-1, with 11 nucleotides matching TRBD2. Germline CDR1 and CDR2: SGHTA and FQGNSA. Trimming cost V 2 bases and J 6 bases; bases outside gene matches: 6. The CDR3 loop spans 16 amino acids.

The chain links TRBV2 to TRBJ2-5; 9 positions agree with TRBD2. Germline assignment: CDR1 SNHLY and CDR2 FYNNEI. The V segment lost 2 bases and the J segment 3 bases; nucleotides outside the gene matches: 4. The length of the CDR3 is 15 residues. As DNA, the CDR3 is TGTGCCAGCAGTGAATCGCCTAGCGGGAAAGAGACCCAGTACTTC. Its protein is CASSESPSGKETQYF.

This chain links TRBV5-1 with TRBJ1-1; tentative D call: TRBD1 (5 bases). CDR3 length: 16 residues. Trimming removed 0 bases at V and 4 bases at J, with 16 bases between. Germline V CDR1 and CDR2: SGHRS, YFSETQ. CDR3 sequence (DNA): TGCGCCAGCAGCTTGGGGCCGCGGGCGGGGGGCACTGAAGCTTTCTTT. This translates into CASSLGPRAGGTEAFF. Full variable domain (outside the CDR3, taken from reference TRBV5-1 and TRBJ1-1): KAGVTQTPRYLIKTRGQQVTLSCSPISGHRSVSWYQQTPGQGLQFLFEYFSETQRNKGNFPGRFSGRQFSNSRSEMNVSTLELGDSALYLCASSLGPRAGGTEAFFGQGTRLTVV.

The chain carries TRBV2 and TRBJ2-3, with 11 bases fitting TRBD1. CDR1 is SNHLY, CDR2 FYNNEI, per germline. The V segment lost 11 bases and the J segment 4 bases; nucleotides outside the gene matches: 5. This CDR3 is built from 13 residues. The chain's CDR3 is CAGRDRGADTQYF. CDR3 DNA: TGTGCCGGCCGGGACAGGGGGGCAGATACGCAGTATTTT.

The chain couples TRBV5-5 to TRBJ2-5, with D possibly TRBD1 on 6 matching bases. The CDR3 consists of 17 residues. The germline V gene has CDR1 SGHKS and CDR2 YYEKEE (reference sequence). V lost 4 bases and J lost 2, with 21 bases in between. The CDR3 sequence is CASSPGGFRGWQETQYF. The CDR3 DNA is TGTGCCAGCAGCCCGGGCGGGTTTAGGGGGTGGCAAGAGACCCAGTACTTC.

This clone appeared once. The chain is built from TRBV30 and TRBJ1-4, with a tentative D call TRBD1 (5 bases). The length of the CDR3 is 13 residues. The V gene lost 4 bases and the J gene lost 7 bases, with 13 bases spanning the gap. Per the germline V gene, CDR1 is GTSNPN and CDR2 is SVGIG (reference sequence). For the CDR3, the DNA is TGTGCCTGGACCCCGGGACCCGGTGAAAAACTGTTTTTT. Protein sequence: CAWTPGPGEKLFF.

The chain is built from TRBV5-6 and TRBJ1-1, with D possibly being TRBD1 (6 bases). This CDR3 region has 14 residues. Trimming removed 4 bases from V and 5 bases from J, with 15 bases in between. Germline V gene sequence: CDR1 SGHDT, CDR2 YYEEEE. The CDR3 sequence is CASSRRTVTTEAFF. In DNA form, the CDR3 reads TGTGCCAGCAGCCGAAGGACAGTGACAACTGAAGCTTTCTTT.

The V gene is TRBV11-3, the J gene TRBJ1-1, with a possible D match to TRBD1 (6 bases). V was shortened by 8 bases and J by 10 bases, with 11 bases between the two germline ends. Germline loops: CDR1 SGHNT, CDR2 YENEEA. This CDR3 has 10 residues. The CDR3 nucleotides read TGTGCCAGCGGGGGCGGGGGAGCTTTCTTT. It specifies CASGGGGAFF. Looking up the rest from reference TRBV11-3 and TRBJ1-1 gives the full variable domain: EAGVVQSPRYKIIEKKQPVAFWCNPISGHNTLYWYLQNLGQGPELLIRYENEEAVDDSQLPKDRFSAERLKGVDSTLKIQPAELGDSAVYLCASGGGGAFFGQGTRLTVV.

This CDR3 reads CASARDGRETQYF. CDR3 DNA: TGTGCCAGCGCCAGGGATGGTCGGGAGACCCAGTACTTC. The chain couples TRBV18 to TRBJ2-5; D is possibly TRBD1 (5 bases). Germline V gene sequence: CDR1 KGHSH, CDR2 LQKENI. V lost 8 bases and J 5 bases, leaving 15 bases between the germline ends. This CDR3 comprises 13 residues.

This clone was observed once. The chain couples TRBV30 to TRBJ2-7, with 8 bases identical to TRBD2. CDR1 is GTSNPN, CDR2 SVGIG, per germline (reference sequence). J lost 4 bases, V lost 3 bases, and 8 bases had no gene match. The CDR3 length is 14 residues. The CDR3 protein is CAWRQSGSSYEQYF. The CDR3 DNA is TGTGCCTGGAGACAAAGCGGGAGCTCTTACGAGCAGTACTTC.

This CDR3 is CASSARSGLAGGSDTQYF. The CDR3 DNA is TGTGCCAGCAGTGCTCGCTCGGGACTAGCGGGGGGGTCAGATACGCAGTATTTT. The J gene is TRBJ2-3, the V gene TRBV25-1, with 16 positions matching TRBD2. This CDR3 has 18 amino acids. V was pared by 4 bases and J by 4 bases, with 8 bases of the junction left unmatched. Germline V gives CDR1 MGHDK, CDR2 SYGVNS.

The genes are TRBV10-3 and TRBJ1-5; tentatively, D is TRBD1 (6 bases). CDR3 size: 14 residues. CDR1 is ENHRY and CDR2 is SYGVKD in the germline V gene. V lost 3 bases to trimming and J lost 5 bases, with 11 bases between them. CDR3 bases: TGTGCCATCAGTGAACAGGGCCGGGATCAGCCCCAGCATTTT. This codes for CAISEQGRDQPQHF.

This chain connects TRBV10-3 to TRBJ1-1, with TRBD1 as a possible D gene (5 bases). The CDR3 runs 15 residues. The germline CDR1 and CDR2 sequences are ENHRY and SYGVKD. Trimming pared 10 bases from V and 2 bases from J, leaving 20 bases between. CDR3 sequence reads: CATSPGGDGNTEAFF. The DNA for the CDR3 is TGTGCCACCAGCCCCGGGGGGGACGGTAACACTGAAGCTTTCTTT.

This chain joins TRBV15 and TRBJ2-7; no definite D call. V was cut by 1 base and J by 2 bases, with 6 bases left in between. This CDR3 is 13 amino acids long. CDR1 LNHNV and CDR2 YYDKDF come from the germline V gene (reference sequence). The CDR3 spells CATSRAVAYEQYF. Here the CDR3 DNA reads TGTGCCACCAGCAGAGCGGTGGCCTACGAGCAGTACTTC.